The entry that follows covers one T cell receptor (beta chain) sequence. In the original analysis: Counts of nucleated cells, estimated from reference gene primer amplification, were obtained. TCRdb's table, derived via immunoSEQ multiplex PCR, lists solely in-frame clones and lacks some. The V and J calls and clone size come from that table; D and trimming were worked out from the DNA. Among 45,000 to 55,000 clones, roughly 80% were seen once, and the ten largest hold approximately 5.7%. This entry is derived from a study of blood T cell repertoires in COVID-19. This CDR3 contains 15 residues. V was pared by 4 bases and J by 1 base, with 6 bases of the junction left unmatched. The germline gives CDR1 SGHNT, CDR2 YYREEE (reference sequence).

The rearrangement links TRBV5-4 to TRBJ1-2; 8 positions match TRBD1. The clonotype was recovered from a human donor in a cohort sampled during active COVID-19. Sequenced material: peripheral blood. The CDR3 protein is CASSPRGRFNYGYTF. In DNA, the CDR3 is TGTGCCAGCAGCCCCAGGGGGCGCTTTAACTATGGCTACACCTTC.